This TCR beta chain was found in a study of cytomegalovirus exposure and HLA in healthy donors. Overall study results and limits: After further analysis at a later stage, roughly 15,000 TCR beta sequences were associated with HLA alleles at 0.05 false discovery rate.

The V segment lost 0 bases and the J segment 0 bases; nucleotides outside the gene matches: 3. The CDR3 runs to 15 residues. The germline V gene has CDR1 SGDLS and CDR2 YYNGEE. Comments on this clone: Its specificity is unknown.

PCR used 60 Vbeta primers and 13 Jbeta primers. Assay used: immunoSEQ multiplex PCR; TCRdb lists only in-frame clones, some missing. Of more than 150,000 clones listed, less than 80% are singletons. This TCR came from a man in his late teens or twenties in good health and CMV-seronegative. The J gene is TRBJ2-7, the V gene TRBV9; TRBD1 matches at 7 bases. What was sequenced was PBMCs. In DNA, the CDR3 is TGTGCCAGCAGCGTAGGCGGACAGGCCTCCTACGAGCAGTACTTC. Translated, it gives CASSVGGQASYEQYF.